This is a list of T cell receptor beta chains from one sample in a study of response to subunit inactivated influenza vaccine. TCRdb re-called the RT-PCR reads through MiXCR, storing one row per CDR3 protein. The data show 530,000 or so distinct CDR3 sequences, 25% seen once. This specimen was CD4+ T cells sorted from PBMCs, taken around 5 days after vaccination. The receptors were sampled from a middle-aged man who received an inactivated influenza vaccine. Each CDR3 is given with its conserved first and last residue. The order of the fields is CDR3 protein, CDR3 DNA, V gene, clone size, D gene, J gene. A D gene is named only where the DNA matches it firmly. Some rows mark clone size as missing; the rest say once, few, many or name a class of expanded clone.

CDR3 protein: CASSKTSGGGTDTQYF
CDR3 DNA: TGTGCCAGCAGCAAGACTAGCGGGGGGGGCACAGATACGCAGTATTTT
V gene: TRBV7-2
clone size: .
D gene: TRBD2
J gene: TRBJ2-3

CDR3 protein: CASSQDFREQYF
CDR3 DNA: TGTGCCAGCAGCCAAGATTTTCGGGAGCAGTACTTC
V gene: TRBV3-1
clone size: once
D gene: .
J gene: TRBJ2-7

CDR3 protein: CASSSPRDSIETQYF
CDR3 DNA: TGTGCCAGCAGTTCCCCTCGGGACAGTATCGAGACCCAGTACTTC
V gene: TRBV6-2/TRBV6-3
clone size: .
D gene: TRBD1
J gene: TRBJ2-5

CDR3 protein: CASSPFKGAKIYEQYF
CDR3 DNA: TGTGCCAGCAGCCCGTTTAAAGGGGCAAAGATCTACGAGCAGTACTTC
V gene: TRBV7-9
clone size: .
D gene: .
J gene: TRBJ2-7

CDR3 protein: CADKTHPSENIQYF
CDR3 DNA: TGCGCGGATAAGACACATCCCTCAGAAAACATTCAGTACTTC
V gene: TRBV5-1
clone size: .
D gene: .
J gene: TRBJ2-4

CDR3 protein: CASSQGAKISGNTIYF
CDR3 DNA: TGCGCCAGCAGTCAAGGGGCAAAGATCTCTGGAAACACCATATATTTT
V gene: TRBV4-3
clone size: .
D gene: .
J gene: TRBJ1-3

CDR3 protein: CASSLQAQRNSYNEQFF
CDR3 DNA: TGCGCCAGCAGCTTGCAGGCCCAGCGGAACTCCTACAATGAGCAGTTCTTC
V gene: TRBV5-1
clone size: .
D gene: .
J gene: TRBJ2-1

CDR3 protein: CSVHTGGVGDYGYTF
CDR3 DNA: TGCAGCGTCCACACGGGCGGGGTTGGAGACTATGGCTACACCTTC
V gene: TRBV29-1
clone size: few
D gene: .
J gene: TRBJ1-2

CDR3 protein: CASSSQQGAAGYTF
CDR3 DNA: TGTGCCAGCAGTTCCCAACAGGGGGCCGCTGGCTACACCTTC
V gene: TRBV12-3/TRBV12-4
clone size: few
D gene: TRBD1
J gene: TRBJ1-2

CDR3 protein: CASSLDGLGGVNEQYF
CDR3 DNA: TGTGCCAGCAGCTTAGACGGATTGGGGGGTGTGAACGAGCAGTACTTC
V gene: TRBV7-2
clone size: many
D gene: .
J gene: TRBJ2-7

CDR3 protein: CASSQGTHRGETQYF
CDR3 DNA: TGTGCCAGCAGCCAAGGGACTCACCGGGGAGAGACCCAGTACTTC
V gene: TRBV4-2
clone size: .
D gene: .
J gene: TRBJ2-5

CDR3 protein: CASSSGGTQETQYF
CDR3 DNA: TGTGCCAGCAGCTCGGGAGGGACCCAAGAGACCCAGTACTTC
V gene: TRBV11-2
clone size: .
D gene: TRBD2
J gene: TRBJ2-5

CDR3 protein: CASSIWPADSNQPQHF
CDR3 DNA: TGTGCCAGTAGTATCTGGCCAGCAGATAGCAATCAGCCCCAGCATTTT
V gene: TRBV19
clone size: few
D gene: .
J gene: TRBJ1-5

CDR3 protein: CSAISPQGLINYGYTF
CDR3 DNA: TGCAGTGCCATCTCACCACAGGGATTGATTAACTATGGCTACACCTTC
V gene: TRBV20-1
clone size: .
D gene: .
J gene: TRBJ1-2

CDR3 protein: CASSTSGDHEQYF
CDR3 DNA: TGTGCCAGCAGCACAAGCGGGGATCACGAGCAGTACTTC
V gene: TRBV7-9
clone size: few
D gene: TRBD2
J gene: TRBJ2-7

CDR3 protein: CASSQAGQLGADTQYF
CDR3 DNA: TGTGCCAGCAGCCAAGCTGGACAGCTGGGGGCAGATACGCAGTATTTT
V gene: TRBV4-2
clone size: .
D gene: .
J gene: TRBJ2-3

CDR3 protein: CASSRGAIYGYTF
CDR3 DNA: TGTGCCAGCAGCCGGGGCGCCATCTATGGCTACACCTTC
V gene: TRBV3-1
clone size: many
D gene: .
J gene: TRBJ1-2

CDR3 protein: CASSAPLGGATQYF
CDR3 DNA: TGTGCCAGCAGTGCCCCCCTTGGGGGTGCTACGCAGTATTTT
V gene: TRBV2
clone size: .
D gene: .
J gene: TRBJ2-3

CDR3 protein: CASSLQRGTDTQYF
CDR3 DNA: TGTGCCAGCAGTTTACAGCGGGGCACAGATACGCAGTATTTT
V gene: TRBV12-3/TRBV12-4
clone size: few
D gene: .
J gene: TRBJ2-3

CDR3 protein: CSASRGGDDQPQHF
CDR3 DNA: TGCAGTGCTTCAAGGGGCGGGGATGACCAGCCCCAGCATTTT
V gene: TRBV20-1
clone size: once
D gene: .
J gene: TRBJ1-5

CDR3 protein: CASSQDSSDSSYEQYF
CDR3 DNA: TGTGCCAGCAGCCAAGATTCTAGCGATTCATCCTACGAGCAGTACTTC
V gene: TRBV4-2
clone size: few
D gene: .
J gene: TRBJ2-7

CDR3 protein: CASSPHKENTIYF
CDR3 DNA: TGTGCCAGCAGTCCCCATAAAGAAAACACCATATATTTT
V gene: TRBV7-6
clone size: .
D gene: .
J gene: TRBJ1-3

CDR3 protein: CASSEYNRGEAFF
CDR3 DNA: TGTGCCAGCAGTGAATATAACAGGGGGGAAGCTTTCTTT
V gene: TRBV25-1
clone size: .
D gene: TRBD1
J gene: TRBJ1-1

CDR3 protein: CASSPNGQGRTEAFF
CDR3 DNA: TGTGCCAGCAGCCCGAACGGACAGGGCCGGACTGAAGCTTTCTTT
V gene: TRBV9
clone size: few
D gene: TRBD1
J gene: TRBJ1-1

CDR3 protein: CASSQGGAQRVYNEQFF
CDR3 DNA: TGTGCCAGCAGCCAAGGAGGTGCACAGCGCGTTTACAATGAGCAGTTCTTC
V gene: TRBV14
clone size: .
D gene: .
J gene: TRBJ2-1

CDR3 protein: CASSESTLRRDNSGSYEQFF
CDR3 DNA: TGCGCCAGCAGTGAGTCGACTCTTCGTCGGGACAACAGCGGTAGTTATGAGCAGTTCTTC
V gene: TRBV10-2
clone size: .
D gene: .
J gene: TRBJ2-1

CDR3 protein: CASSERQQSYEQYF
CDR3 DNA: TGTGCCAGCAGTGAACGTCAGCAGAGCTACGAGCAGTACTTC
V gene: TRBV2
clone size: .
D gene: .
J gene: TRBJ2-7

CDR3 protein: CASFRAARGELFF
CDR3 DNA: TGTGCCAGCTTCAGGGCCGCGCGTGGGGAGCTGTTTTTT
V gene: TRBV5-5
clone size: .
D gene: .
J gene: TRBJ2-2

CDR3 protein: CASSSDGTGFREQYF
CDR3 DNA: TGCGCCAGCAGCTCTGACGGGACAGGGTTTCGCGAGCAGTACTTC
V gene: TRBV5-1
clone size: .
D gene: TRBD1
J gene: TRBJ2-7

CDR3 protein: CASSLFPGNSEETQYF
CDR3 DNA: TGTGCCAGCAGCTTGTTCCCTGGAAACAGCGAAGAGACCCAGTACTTC
V gene: TRBV5-5
clone size: .
D gene: .
J gene: TRBJ2-5

CDR3 protein: CASSRDPFYEQYF
CDR3 DNA: TGTGCCAGCAGCCGGGACCCTTTTTACGAGCAGTACTTC
V gene: TRBV11-1
clone size: few
D gene: .
J gene: TRBJ2-7

CDR3 protein: CASSLGQGLGKTQYF
CDR3 DNA: TGTGCCAGCAGCTTGGGACAGGGGTTGGGAAAGACCCAGTACTTC
V gene: TRBV5-6
clone size: few
D gene: TRBD1
J gene: TRBJ2-5

CDR3 protein: CAISSDRNQPQHF
CDR3 DNA: TGTGCCATCAGTTCAGACAGGAATCAGCCCCAGCATTTT
V gene: TRBV10-3
clone size: .
D gene: .
J gene: TRBJ1-5

CDR3 protein: CASSLGVFLGNEQFF
CDR3 DNA: TGTGCCAGCAGCTTAGGGGTTTTTCTGGGCAATGAGCAGTTCTTC
V gene: TRBV7-6
clone size: .
D gene: .
J gene: TRBJ2-1

CDR3 protein: CASSLLAGLSYEQYF
CDR3 DNA: TGTGCCAGCAGCTTGTTGGCAGGCCTCTCCTACGAGCAGTACTTC
V gene: TRBV7-2
clone size: .
D gene: .
J gene: TRBJ2-7

CDR3 protein: CASSEGQGVFEKLFF
CDR3 DNA: TGTGCCAGCAGTGAAGGACAGGGGGTATTCGAAAAACTGTTTTTT
V gene: TRBV25-1
clone size: few
D gene: TRBD1
J gene: TRBJ1-4

CDR3 protein: CSAVPGLAGGEQFF
CDR3 DNA: TGCAGTGCCGTACCGGGACTAGCGGGAGGTGAGCAGTTCTTC
V gene: TRBV20-1
clone size: .
D gene: TRBD2
J gene: TRBJ2-1

CDR3 protein: CASRQRLAPYNEQFF
CDR3 DNA: TGTGCCAGCAGACAAAGACTAGCGCCTTACAATGAGCAGTTCTTC
V gene: TRBV4-2
clone size: many
D gene: TRBD2
J gene: TRBJ2-1

CDR3 protein: CASSYSSGQPQHF
CDR3 DNA: TGTGCCAGCAGTTACTCGTCCGGTCAGCCCCAGCATTTT
V gene: TRBV6-6
clone size: .
D gene: .
J gene: TRBJ1-5

CDR3 protein: CASSESGIYYEQYF
CDR3 DNA: TGTGCCAGCAGTGAATCTGGCATCTACTACGAGCAGTACTTC
V gene: TRBV25-1
clone size: .
D gene: .
J gene: TRBJ2-7

CDR3 protein: CASSEQGSGELFF
CDR3 DNA: TGCGCCAGCAGTGAACAGGGGTCCGGGGAGCTGTTTTTT
V gene: TRBV10-2
clone size: .
D gene: TRBD1
J gene: TRBJ2-2

CDR3 protein: CASSLSLGGGGTYEQYF
CDR3 DNA: TGTGCCAGCAGCTTATCATTGGGCGGGGGGGGAACCTACGAGCAGTACTTC
V gene: TRBV7-2
clone size: many
D gene: TRBD2
J gene: TRBJ2-7

CDR3 protein: CASSPPVGSGANVLTF
CDR3 DNA: TGTGCCAGCAGTCCTCCTGTGGGCTCTGGGGCCAACGTCCTGACTTTC
V gene: TRBV28
clone size: .
D gene: .
J gene: TRBJ2-6

CDR3 protein: CASSPPPLETQYF
CDR3 DNA: TGTGCCAGCAGTCCCCCGCCCTTAGAGACCCAGTACTTC
V gene: TRBV6-2/TRBV6-3
clone size: once
D gene: .
J gene: TRBJ2-5

CDR3 protein: CASSLFSGRKLTYEQYF
CDR3 DNA: TGTGCCAGCAGTTTATTCTCTGGGCGAAAACTAACCTACGAGCAGTACTTC
V gene: TRBV28
clone size: many
D gene: .
J gene: TRBJ2-7

CDR3 protein: CASSPPQTNPVYNEQFF
CDR3 DNA: TGTGCCAGCTCACCGCCCCAGACTAATCCGGTCTACAATGAGCAGTTCTTC
V gene: TRBV18
clone size: .
D gene: .
J gene: TRBJ2-1

CDR3 protein: CASSPTGGVYTDTQYF
CDR3 DNA: TGTGCCAGCAGCCCGACTGGCGGGGTTTACACAGATACGCAGTATTTT
V gene: TRBV7-8
clone size: many
D gene: .
J gene: TRBJ2-3

CDR3 protein: CASSPEGEPNTGELFF
CDR3 DNA: TGTGCCAGCAGTCCGGAGGGGGAACCGAACACCGGGGAGCTGTTTTTT
V gene: TRBV12-3/TRBV12-4
clone size: few
D gene: .
J gene: TRBJ2-2